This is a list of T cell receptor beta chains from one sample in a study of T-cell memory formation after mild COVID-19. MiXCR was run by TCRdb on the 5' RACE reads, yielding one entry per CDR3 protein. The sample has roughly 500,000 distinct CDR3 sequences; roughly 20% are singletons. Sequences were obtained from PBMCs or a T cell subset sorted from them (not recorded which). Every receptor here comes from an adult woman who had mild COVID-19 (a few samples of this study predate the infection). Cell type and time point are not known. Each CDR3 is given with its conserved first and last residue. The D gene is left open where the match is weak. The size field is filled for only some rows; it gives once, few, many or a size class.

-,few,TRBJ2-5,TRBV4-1,TGCGCCAGCAGCCAACCTTTGGAGACCCAGTACTTC,CASSQPLETQYF
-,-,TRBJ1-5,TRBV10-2,TGCGCCAGCAGTGTAGGGAACAATCAGCCCCAGCATTTT,CASSVGNNQPQHF
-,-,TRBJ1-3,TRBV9,TGTGCCAGCAGCGTAGATGTTGGAAACACCATATATTTT,CASSVDVGNTIYF
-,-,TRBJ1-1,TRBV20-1,TGCAGTGCTAGGACCCTCGGGGGGAACACTGAAGCTTTCTTT,CSARTLGGNTEAFF
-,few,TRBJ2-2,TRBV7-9,TGTGCCAGCAGCACTTTCACCGGGGAGCTGTTTTTT,CASSTFTGELFF
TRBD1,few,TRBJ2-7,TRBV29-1,TGCAGCGTTGAGGGGGACAGGGATTTCGACGAGCAGTACTTC,CSVEGDRDFDEQYF
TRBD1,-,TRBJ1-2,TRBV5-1,TGCGCCAGCAGCTTGATAATAGGGGGCGATAACTATGGCTACACCTTC,CASSLIIGGDNYGYTF
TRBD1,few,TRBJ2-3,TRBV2,TGTGCCAGCGGGGGGGACAGGGTCCCAGATACGCAGTATTTT,CASGGDRVPDTQYF
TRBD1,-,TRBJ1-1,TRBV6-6,TGTGCCAGCAGTGACCGGACAGGCCTGATCCCTTTCTTT,CASSDRTGLIPFF
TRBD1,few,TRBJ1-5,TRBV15,TGTGCCACCAGCAGTGGAGACAGGGTCGGTCAGCCCCAGCATTTT,CATSSGDRVGQPQHF
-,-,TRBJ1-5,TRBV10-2,TGCGCCAGGGCCGCTGTACGGTGCAATCAGCCCCAGCATTTT,CARAAVRCNQPQHF
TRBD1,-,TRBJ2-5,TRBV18,TGTGCCAGCTCACCAATTGAGGGGGCGAGGGAGACCCAGTACTTC,CASSPIEGARETQYF
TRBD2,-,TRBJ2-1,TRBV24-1,TGTGCCACCCAGGGGCGGGAGGCTTCCTACAATGAGCAGTTCTTC,CATQGREASYNEQFF
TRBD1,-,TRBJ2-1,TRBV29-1,TGCAGCGTCGACCGGGACAGGGGGGCAGAGCAGTTCTTC,CSVDRDRGAEQFF
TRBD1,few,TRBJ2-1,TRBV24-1,TGTGCCACCAGTGATTCCTTGAGGACAGGCTCCTACAATGAGCAGTTCTTC,CATSDSLRTGSYNEQFF
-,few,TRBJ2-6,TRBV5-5,TGTGCCAGCAGCTTGGTACTACGCTCTGGGGCCAACGTCCTGACTTTC,CASSLVLRSGANVLTF
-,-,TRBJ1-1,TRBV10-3,TGTGCCATCAGTGAGTCTGGGGCGAACACTGAAGCTTTCTTT,CAISESGANTEAFF
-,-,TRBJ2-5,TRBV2,TGTGCCAGCAGTGAATTATCTACAGCGTCGTCGTGGAGGAACAGCCAAGAGACCCAGTACTTC,CASSELSTASSWRNSQETQYF
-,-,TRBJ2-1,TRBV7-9,TGTGCCAGCAGCTTAGGGTTGGACACTCTTTACAATGAGCAGTTCTTC,CASSLGLDTLYNEQFF
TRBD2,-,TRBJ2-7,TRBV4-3,TGCGCCAGCAGCCAAGATTTTATACTAGCGGGAAACTACGAGCAGTACTTC,CASSQDFILAGNYEQYF
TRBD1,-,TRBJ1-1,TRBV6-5,TGTGCCAGCAGTCCCCATGACGGGGACAGAATAGCTTTCTTT,CASSPHDGDRIAFF
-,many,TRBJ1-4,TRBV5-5,TGTGCCAGCAGCCGGCAATACACAGGGTCCAATGAAAAACTGTTTTTT,CASSRQYTGSNEKLFF
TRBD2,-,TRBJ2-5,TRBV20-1,TGCAGTGCTAACGGACTAGCGGGGGGAATTGTGGAGACCCAGTACTTC,CSANGLAGGIVETQYF
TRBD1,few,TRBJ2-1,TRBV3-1,TGTGCCAGCAGCCCTATTCTCGGGACAGGGAGACGCAATGAGCAGTTCTTC,CASSPILGTGRRNEQFF
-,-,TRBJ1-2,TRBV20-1,TGCAGTGCTAGATCCACAAGGAAGGGGGGCTATGGCTACACCTTC,CSARSTRKGGYGYTF
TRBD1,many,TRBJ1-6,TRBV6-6,TGTGCCAGCAGGAATACGAGACAGGGGGCTCGGGCTGGGAATTCACCCCTCCACTTT,CASRNTRQGARAGNSPLHF
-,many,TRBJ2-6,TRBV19,TGTGCCAGTAGTATCGGATTATCTGGGGCCAACGTCCTGACTTTC,CASSIGLSGANVLTF
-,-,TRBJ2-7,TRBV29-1,TGCAGCGCACGCGACAGTCCCCACGAGCAGTACTTC,CSARDSPHEQYF
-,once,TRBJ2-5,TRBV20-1,TGCAGTGCCACGAACGACAGGTTAAATATGGAGACCCAGTACTTC,CSATNDRLNMETQYF
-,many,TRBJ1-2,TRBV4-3,TGCGCCAGCAGCCGCCAAGGAGATAACTATGGCTACACCTTC,CASSRQGDNYGYTF
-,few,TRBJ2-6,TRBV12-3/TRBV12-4,TGTGCCAGCAGTCAAACAGGGTCGAGGGCCAACGTCCTGACTTTC,CASSQTGSRANVLTF
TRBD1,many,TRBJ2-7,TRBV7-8,TGTGCCAGCAGCTTAGAAGGGACAGGGACCTACGAGCAGTACTTC,CASSLEGTGTYEQYF
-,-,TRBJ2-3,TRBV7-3,TGTGCCAGCAGCATCGGGACGGGCCGAGATACGCAGTATTTT,CASSIGTGRDTQYF
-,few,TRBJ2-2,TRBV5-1,TGCGCCAGCAGCATAGGACATGGGACGAACACCGGGGAGCTGTTTTTT,CASSIGHGTNTGELFF
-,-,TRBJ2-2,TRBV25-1,TGTGCCAGCAGTTACCTGCTCGGCGGGGAGCTGTTTTTT,CASSYLLGGELFF
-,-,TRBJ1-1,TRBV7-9,TGTGCCAGCAGCTTAATTGCTCCTGCGGCTGAAGCTTTCTTT,CASSLIAPAAEAFF
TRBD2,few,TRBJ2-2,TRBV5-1,TGCGCCAGCCTCCCGATTCCTTTAGCGGGAGGATACACCGGGGAGCTGTTTTTT,CASLPIPLAGGYTGELFF
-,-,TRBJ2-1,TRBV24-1,TGTGCCACCAGTGATCAGGGAACCTACAATGAGCAGTTCTTC,CATSDQGTYNEQFF
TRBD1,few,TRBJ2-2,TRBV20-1,TGCAGTGCTAGAGCCCCCGGACAGGGGGCGAACACCGGGGAGCTGTTTTTT,CSARAPGQGANTGELFF
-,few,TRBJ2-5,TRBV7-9,TGTGCCAGCAGCTCGCCCCCCCCCGGGACCCAAGAGACCCAGTACTTC,CASSSPPPGTQETQYF
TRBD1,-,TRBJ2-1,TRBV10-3,TGTGCCATCAGTGAAAACAGGGGGTTCTCCCACAATGAGCAGTTCTTC,CAISENRGFSHNEQFF
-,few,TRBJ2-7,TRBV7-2,TGTGCCAGCAGAGAGAACGGCCTCTACGAGCAGTACTTC,CASRENGLYEQYF
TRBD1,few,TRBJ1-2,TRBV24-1,TGTGCCACCAGCGATCAGGGGGCTAACTATGGCTACACCTTC,CATSDQGANYGYTF
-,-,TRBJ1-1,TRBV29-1,TGCAGCGTTGCTGGGGCCCTGAACACTGAAGCTTTCTTT,CSVAGALNTEAFF
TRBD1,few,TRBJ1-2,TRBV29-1,TGCAGCGCGAATACAGGGGGGTCTAACTATGGCTACACCTTC,CSANTGGSNYGYTF
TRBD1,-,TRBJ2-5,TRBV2,TGTGCCAGCACAGCCAGTCCCGGGACAGGCCCCCAAGAGACCCAGTACTTC,CASTASPGTGPQETQYF
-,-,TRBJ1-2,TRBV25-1,TGTGCCAGCAGTGAATACGGGAACTATGGCTACACCTTC,CASSEYGNYGYTF
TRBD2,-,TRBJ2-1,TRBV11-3,TGTGCCAGCAGCCCAGCGGGGTACCCCAATGAGCAGTTCTTC,CASSPAGYPNEQFF